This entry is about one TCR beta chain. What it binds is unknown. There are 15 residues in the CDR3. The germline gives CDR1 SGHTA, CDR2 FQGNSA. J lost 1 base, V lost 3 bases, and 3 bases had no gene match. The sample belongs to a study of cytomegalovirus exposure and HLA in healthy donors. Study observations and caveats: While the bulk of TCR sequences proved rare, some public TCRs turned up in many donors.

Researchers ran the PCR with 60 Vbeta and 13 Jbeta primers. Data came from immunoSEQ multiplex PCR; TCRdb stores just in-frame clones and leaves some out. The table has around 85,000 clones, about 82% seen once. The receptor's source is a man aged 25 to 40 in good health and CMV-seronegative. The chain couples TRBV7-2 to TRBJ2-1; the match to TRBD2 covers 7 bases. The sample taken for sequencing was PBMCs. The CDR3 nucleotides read TGTGCCAGCAGCTTTGGGGGGGGTTCCTACAATGAGCAGTTCTTC. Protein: CASSFGGGSYNEQFF.